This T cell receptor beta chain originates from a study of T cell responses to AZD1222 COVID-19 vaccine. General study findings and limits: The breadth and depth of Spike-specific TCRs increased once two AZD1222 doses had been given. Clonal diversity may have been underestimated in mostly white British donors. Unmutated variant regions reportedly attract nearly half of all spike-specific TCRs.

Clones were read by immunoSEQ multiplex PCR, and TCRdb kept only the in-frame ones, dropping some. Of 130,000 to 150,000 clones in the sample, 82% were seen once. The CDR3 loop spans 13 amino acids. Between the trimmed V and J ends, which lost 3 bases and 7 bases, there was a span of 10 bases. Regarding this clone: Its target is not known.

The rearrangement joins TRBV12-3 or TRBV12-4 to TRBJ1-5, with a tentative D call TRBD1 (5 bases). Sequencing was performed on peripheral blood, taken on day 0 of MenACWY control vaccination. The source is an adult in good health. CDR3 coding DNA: TGTGCCAGCAGTTTTAGCAGGGACCAGCCCCAGCATTTT. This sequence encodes CASSFSRDQPQHF.